These 15 T cell receptor beta chains originate from one sample sequenced in a study of blood T cell repertoires in COVID-19. The data were produced by immunoSEQ multiplex PCR, yet TCRdb's version contains in-frame clones alone and is incomplete. The sample includes about 220,000 clones, around 80% of them seen just once. Sequencing used peripheral blood. These receptors were collected from an older woman with acute or convalescent COVID-19.

This clone appeared a few times. The chain couples TRBV3-1 (or the pseudogene TRBV3-2) to TRBJ2-5, with D perhaps TRBD2 (7 bases). Germline V gene lookup returns CDR1 LGHDT and CDR2 YNNKEL (reference sequence). This CDR3 region has 14 residues. The V gene lost 1 base and the J gene lost 5 bases, with 11 bases spanning the gap. The CDR3 DNA reads as TGTGCCAGCAGCCAAGCGGGGGGCTCGGAGACCCAGTACTTC. Translated: CASSQAGGSETQYF.

V is TRBV6-5 and J is TRBJ1-3; D might be TRBD1 (6 bases). Germline assignment: CDR1 MNHEY and CDR2 SVGAGI. This CDR3 is built from 14 residues. V was clipped by 8 bases and J by 4 bases, with 15 bases between them. For the CDR3, the DNA is TGTGCCAGCCGTCGACAGGCAAAAGGAAACACCATATATTTT. This sequence encodes CASRRQAKGNTIYF.

J is TRBJ1-2 and V is TRBV14, with 10 bases fitting TRBD1. The ends lost 3 bases at V and 7 bases at J; junction bases unmatched: 8. Germline-derived CDR1 and CDR2 are SGHDN and FVKESK. The CDR3 spans 15 residues. The CDR3 DNA reads TGTGCCAGCAGCCAGTTGGGGGACAGGGGTGCTGGCTACACCTTC. Encoded protein: CASSQLGDRGAGYTF.

The J gene is TRBJ2-5, the V gene TRBV6-5; D is uncertain. The V end was cut by 0 bases, the J end by 2 bases, with 7 bases between. This CDR3 is built from 14 residues. Germline CDR1 reads MNHEY; CDR2 reads SVGAGI. Here the CDR3 reads CASSYSMRQETQYF. The CDR3 coding sequence is TGTGCCAGCAGTTACTCGATGAGACAAGAGACCCAGTACTTC.

The chain links TRBV27 to TRBJ2-1; possible D gene TRBD2, 5 bases. This CDR3 spans 14 amino acids. Trimming removed 10 bases from V and 0 bases from J, with 13 bases in between. The germline V gene has CDR1 MNHEY and CDR2 SMNVEV (reference sequence). CDR3 loop: CATSGFSSYNEQFF. The DNA for the CDR3 is TGTGCCACCTCGGGGTTTAGCTCCTACAATGAGCAGTTCTTC.

The chain couples TRBV2 to TRBJ2-3; TRBD1 matches 8 bases. The CDR3 is 15 amino acids. The germline V gene encodes CDR1 SNHLY and CDR2 FYNNEI. The V gene end was trimmed by 6 bases and the J gene end by 0 bases; junction bases not matched to a gene: 5. The CDR3 loop reads CASRVQGVSTDTQYF. DNA of the CDR3: TGTGCCAGCAGGGTACAGGGGGTCAGCACAGATACGCAGTATTTT.

This chain uses TRBV9 with TRBJ2-2; D may be TRBD2 (7 bases). CDR1 and CDR2 (germline): SGDLS, YYNGEE. The CDR3 spans 15 residues. Trimming stripped 3 bases from V and 5 bases from J, with 14 bases between. CDR3 amino acids: CASSGGGLRTGELFF. The CDR3 bases are TGTGCCAGCAGCGGGGGGGGCCTTAGGACCGGGGAGCTGTTTTTT.

V and J are TRBV27 and TRBJ2-7; D remains ambiguous. Looked up from germline, CDR1 is MNHEY and CDR2 is SMNVEV (reference sequence). CDR3 size: 9 residues. The CDR3 sequence is CDGYGEQYV. CDR3 bases: TGTGACGGGTATGGCGAGCAGTACGTC.

There are many counts of this clone. Here the CDR3 reads CAISPEGFSGGRYNEQFF. The CDR3 nucleotides are TGTGCCATCAGTCCGGAAGGCTTCAGCGGGGGGCGATACAATGAGCAGTTCTTC. The genes are TRBV10-3 and TRBJ2-1; TRBD2 aligns across 9 bases. The CDR3 spans 18 residues. CDR1 is ENHRY and CDR2 is SYGVKD in the germline V gene. J gave up 4 bases and V 5 bases, and 15 bases lay outside the gene matches.

The J gene is TRBJ2-3, the V gene TRBV6-2 or TRBV6-3; D gene unclear. CDR1 MNHEY and CDR2 SVGEGT come from the germline V gene. CDR3 length: 15 amino acids. The V end was cut by 0 bases, the J end by 2 bases, with 9 bases between. CDR3 in DNA: TGTGCCAGCAGTTACTCGGTTAGAGACACAGATACGCAGTATTTT. Amino acid sequence: CASSYSVRDTDTQYF.

The chain couples TRBV28 to TRBJ2-5, with 7 positions matching TRBD1. The germline CDR1 and CDR2 sequences are MDHEN and SYDVKM. The CDR3 extends over 14 amino acids. Trimming removed 7 bases from V and 3 bases from J; junction bases left unmatched: 8. CDR3 sequence: CASITGVAKETQYF. CDR3 coding DNA: TGTGCCAGCATAACAGGGGTGGCAAAAGAGACCCAGTACTTC.

This chain uses TRBV3-1 (or the pseudogene TRBV3-2) with TRBJ1-4; tentatively, D is TRBD1 (6 bases). The V and J ends lost 0 bases and 16 bases respectively, with 18 bases between them. Germline CDR1 and CDR2: LGHDT and YNNKEL (reference sequence). This CDR3 comprises 14 residues. CDR3 loop: CASSQEVVDRLKFF. The CDR3 nucleotides read TGTGCCAGCAGCCAAGAAGTCGTCGACAGGCTTAAGTTTTTT.

The J gene is TRBJ1-2, the V gene TRBV7-8; no reliable D call. This CDR3 region has 14 residues. V was cut by 5 bases and J by 1 base, with 11 bases left in between. Germline V gene sequence: CDR1 SGHVS, CDR2 FQNEAQ. The CDR3 DNA reads as TGTGCCAGCAGCCCTTACGGGATTAACTATGGCTACACCTTC. Protein sequence: CASSPYGINYGYTF.

The rearrangement uses TRBV30 and TRBJ2-7; unclear D gene. With 1 base removed from V and 3 bases from J, the gap between germline ends came to 10 bases. The CDR3 covers 13 residues. CDR1 GTSNPN and CDR2 SVGIG come from the germline V gene (reference sequence). CDR3 region: CAWSENSRYEQYV. In DNA, the CDR3 is TGTGCCTGGAGTGAAAACAGCCGCTACGAGCAGTACGTC.

This clone has a handful of counts. The chain recombines TRBV10-3 with TRBJ2-3, with 8 bases fitting TRBD2. V shed 6 bases, J shed 4 bases, and the junction held 3 bases outside the gene matches. The length of the CDR3 is 13 residues. The V gene's germline CDR1 is ENHRY and CDR2 SYGVKD. The CDR3 DNA reads TGTGCCATCAGCGGGGGGGTCGCAGATACGCAGTATTTT. This gives the protein CAISGGVADTQYF.